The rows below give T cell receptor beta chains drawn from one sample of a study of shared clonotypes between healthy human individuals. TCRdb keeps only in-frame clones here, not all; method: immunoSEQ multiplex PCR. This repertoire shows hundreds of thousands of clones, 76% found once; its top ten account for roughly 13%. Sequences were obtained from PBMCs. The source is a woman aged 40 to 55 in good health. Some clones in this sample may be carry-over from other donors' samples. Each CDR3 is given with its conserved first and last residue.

cdr3_aa: CASRSTGGYNEQFF
cdr3_length: 14
j_call: TRBJ2-1
v_call: TRBV5-1

cdr3_aa: CASSESLAGGGETQYF
cdr3_length: 16
j_call: TRBJ2-5
v_call: TRBV2

cdr3_aa: CASTRLGTGDYGYTF
cdr3_length: 15
j_call: TRBJ1-2
v_call: TRBV6-1

cdr3_aa: CASSSFRDREQGYTF
cdr3_length: 15
j_call: TRBJ1-2
v_call: TRBV7-8

cdr3_aa: CASSVGGGPTYNEQFF
cdr3_length: 16
j_call: TRBJ2-1
v_call: TRBV9

cdr3_aa: CASSRDGTGAYEQYF
cdr3_length: 15
j_call: .
v_call: TRBV23-1

cdr3_aa: CAIEGGGNYGYTF
cdr3_length: 13
j_call: TRBJ1-2
v_call: TRBV10-3

cdr3_aa: CASSPPRKTDTEAFF
cdr3_length: 15
j_call: TRBJ1-1
v_call: TRBV28

cdr3_aa: CASSPDAGGEKLFF
cdr3_length: 14
j_call: TRBJ1-4
v_call: TRBV18

cdr3_aa: CASSFSGSAGANVLTF
cdr3_length: 16
j_call: TRBJ2-6
v_call: TRBV5-6

cdr3_aa: CASSVTGHKNIQYF
cdr3_length: 14
j_call: TRBJ2-4
v_call: TRBV5-4

cdr3_aa: CASSVGSVGAKNIQYF
cdr3_length: 16
j_call: TRBJ2-4
v_call: TRBV5-1

cdr3_aa: CASARVGYEAFF
cdr3_length: 12
j_call: TRBJ1-1
v_call: TRBV5-4

cdr3_aa: CASSLGTNPGYEQYF
cdr3_length: 15
j_call: TRBJ2-7
v_call: TRBV7-2

cdr3_aa: CASSLGGRSNTGELFF
cdr3_length: 16
j_call: TRBJ2-2
v_call: TRBV5-4